The following is a T cell receptor beta chain sequence with its context. The data stem from a study of blood T cell repertoires in COVID-19. Study-level background: Acute-phase and convalescent COVID-19 samples originated in the United States, Italy and Spain.

The germline gives CDR1 SGHAT, CDR2 FQNNGV. V shed 1 base and J 5 bases; nucleotides not matched to a gene: 6. This CDR3 has 15 residues. The Seattle patients, enrolled during active infection, were followed longitudinally. Methods used by the authors: Amplified reference gene primers provided the basis for estimating nucleated cell counts. Some clones are missing from TCRdb's copy, which holds only in-frame ones; the method was immunoSEQ multiplex PCR. That table gives V, J and clone size, and the DNA gave D and trimming. The sample shows some 400,000 clones, around 87% of them seen only once. The chain has TRBV11-2 and TRBJ2-5; 8 bases are shared with TRBD2. The source material was peripheral blood. The receptor was derived from a woman in her sixties with COVID-19, enrolled during active disease. The CDR3 coding sequence is TGTGCCAGCAGCTTAGTCGGGGGGGCACAGGAGACCCAGTACTTC. It translates to CASSLVGGAQETQYF.